A single sample gave rise to the 27 T cell receptor beta chains below, sequenced in a study of multiple sclerosis patients with progressive multifocal leukoencephalopathy. Stated time point: roughly 6 months of natalizumab therapy. This table comes from immunoSEQ multiplex PCR, and its TCRdb copy is limited to in-frame clones, with some not included. The sample lists 29,000 or so clones; about nine tenths were seen once. The specimen was PBMCs, collected from a patient treated with natalizumab. The receptors here all came from a human donor with multiple sclerosis.

V is TRBV6-1 and J is TRBJ2-4; perhaps D is TRBD1 or TRBD2 (5 bases each). Germline loops: CDR1 MNHNS, CDR2 SASEGT. CDR3 length equals 14 residues. The V and J ends lost 7 bases and 5 bases respectively, with 15 bases between them. The CDR3 region has the DNA TGTGCCAGCATGGGACGGCAAGTGGAAAACATTCAGTACTTC. It encodes CASMGRQVENIQYF.

The chain uses TRBV4-3 and TRBJ2-1; 7 nucleotides match TRBD2. The CDR3 covers 18 residues. The germline V gene has CDR1 LGHNA and CDR2 YSLEER. Trimming removed 0 bases from V and 0 bases from J; junction bases left unmatched: 8. CDR3 protein: CASSQDRGGGSSYNEQFF. The CDR3 DNA reads TGCGCCAGCAGCCAAGATCGGGGCGGGGGTAGCTCCTACAATGAGCAGTTCTTC.

V gene TRBV18 combines with J gene TRBJ2-7; TRBD2 agrees at 11 bases. Trimming cost V 5 bases and J 2 bases; bases outside gene matches: 5. The CDR3 consists of 15 residues. Germline V CDR1 and CDR2: KGHSH, LQKENI. CDR3 protein: CASSTILAGAYEQYF. In nucleotides, the CDR3 is TGTGCCAGCTCAACTATACTAGCGGGGGCCTACGAGCAGTACTTC.

The rearrangement joins TRBV6-5 to TRBJ1-1; 7 bases map to TRBD1. The length of the CDR3 is 14 residues. Trimming took 5 bases from V and 4 from J; bases not matched to a gene: 7. CDR1 MNHEY and CDR2 SVGAGI come from the germline V gene. CDR3 protein: CASSENRGPTEAFF. The CDR3 DNA follows: TGTGCCAGCAGTGAGAACAGGGGTCCCACTGAAGCTTTCTTT.

The chain couples TRBV27 to TRBJ2-1; D assignment may be TRBD1 or TRBD2 (5 bases each). The CDR3 length is 17 residues. V was trimmed by 2 bases and J by 1 base, leaving 15 bases between them. Germline CDR1 is MNHEY and CDR2 is SMNVEV (reference sequence). CDR3 amino acids: CASSLLGGDPSYNEQFF. DNA of the CDR3: TGTGCCAGCAGTTTACTTGGGGGAGACCCGTCCTACAATGAGCAGTTCTTC.

The V gene is TRBV15, the J gene TRBJ2-1, with 8 bases fitting TRBD2. From germline, CDR1 is LNHNV and CDR2 YYDKDF (reference sequence). The CDR3 is 15 amino acids. V shed 5 bases and J 9 bases; nucleotides not matched to a gene: 12. CDR3 nucleotide sequence: TGTGCCACCAGCGGGAGAGCGGGGGAGGCGGTTGAGCAGTTCTTC. Its translation: CATSGRAGEAVEQFF.

The V gene is TRBV9, the J gene TRBJ1-1, with 10 bases identical to TRBD1. The CDR3 has 15 amino acids. Germline lookup yields CDR1 SGDLS and CDR2 YYNGEE. J lost 4 bases, V lost 4 bases, and 7 bases had no gene match. CDR3 sequence (DNA): TGTGCCAGCAGCTTAACCGGGACAGGGGCCACTGAAGCTTTCTTT. It specifies CASSLTGTGATEAFF.

This chain connects TRBV5-4 to TRBJ2-7; 10 nucleotides agree with TRBD2. The CDR3 has 13 residues. With V trimmed by 3 bases and J by 7 bases, 4 bases remained unmatched. Germline CDR1 SGHNT, CDR2 YYREEE (reference sequence). DNA for the CDR3: TGTGCCAGCAGCTACGGGACTAGCGATGAGCAGTACTTC. As protein: CASSYGTSDEQYF.

V and J are TRBV7-2 and TRBJ1-5, with D possibly TRBD1 on 5 matching bases. The CDR3 spans 16 residues. Trimming took 3 bases from V and 0 from J, leaving 12 bases between them. The germline V gene has CDR1 SGHTA and CDR2 FQGNSA. This chain's CDR3 is CASSLGQPISNQPQHF. CDR3 coding DNA: TGTGCCAGCAGCTTGGGGCAACCGATTAGCAATCAGCCCCAGCATTTT.

The chain has TRBV5-5 and TRBJ1-4, with 9 bases aligning to TRBD1. This CDR3 region has 16 residues. Germline-derived CDR1 and CDR2 are SGHKS and YYEKEE (reference sequence). J was trimmed by 6 bases and V by 4 bases; bases with no gene match: 10. CDR3 sequence: CASSDVQGALDEKLFF. The CDR3, as DNA: TGTGCCAGCAGCGATGTACAGGGGGCATTGGATGAAAAACTGTTTTTT.

The chain employs TRBV6-6 and TRBJ2-1, with D unclear. V dropped 0 bases and J dropped 10 bases, with 7 bases sitting between them. The germline gives CDR1 MNHNY, CDR2 SVGAGI (reference sequence). The CDR3 has 12 amino acids. The CDR3 protein is CASSYSDDEQFF. In DNA, the CDR3 is TGTGCCAGCAGTTACTCCGACGACGAGCAGTTCTTC.

The genes are TRBV2 and TRBJ2-3; TRBD2 matches 12 bases. The CDR3 spans 15 residues. V trimming: 3 bases; J trimming: 5 bases; junction bases outside the gene matches: 3. CDR1 and CDR2 (germline): SNHLY, FYNNEI. The CDR3 sequence is CASSDPGLAGDTQYF. The CDR3 bases are TGTGCCAGCAGTGACCCGGGACTAGCGGGAGATACGCAGTATTTT.

This clone was seen a single time. The gene calls are TRBV30 and TRBJ2-3; 7 bases agree with TRBD2. Trimming at V came to 1 base and at J to 5 bases, leaving 6 bases not matched to a gene. CDR1 is GTSNPN and CDR2 is SVGIG in the germline V gene (reference sequence). The CDR3 has 14 residues. CDR3 region: CAWSAGGTRDTQYF. CDR3 sequence (DNA): TGTGCCTGGAGTGCGGGAGGTACCAGAGATACGCAGTATTTT.

V is TRBV5-1 and J is TRBJ2-7; 13 positions agree with TRBD2. CDR1 is SGHRS, CDR2 YFSETQ, per germline. The CDR3 consists of 18 residues. The V gene end was trimmed by 4 bases and the J gene end by 2 bases; junction bases not matched to a gene: 12. The CDR3 loop is CASSRLPGTSGETYEQYF. The CDR3, as DNA: TGCGCCAGCAGCCGGTTACCCGGGACTAGCGGGGAGACCTACGAGCAGTACTTC. The complete variable domain, with remaining parts taken from reference TRBV5-1 and TRBJ2-7, reads KAGVTQTPRYLIKTRGQQVTLSCSPISGHRSVSWYQQTPGQGLQFLFEYFSETQRNKGNFPGRFSGRQFSNSRSEMNVSTLELGDSALYLCASSRLPGTSGETYEQYFGPGTRLTVT.

V and J are TRBV7-2 and TRBJ2-2; no clear D. V was trimmed by 3 bases and J by 3 bases, leaving 14 bases between them. The CDR3 is 16 amino acids. Germline CDR1 is SGHTA and CDR2 is FQGNSA. The CDR3 DNA sequence: TGTGCCAGCAGCTTTGCCCCGGCGGCGTACACCGGGGAGCTGTTTTTT. Translated: CASSFAPAAYTGELFF.

The chain joins TRBV27 to TRBJ2-3, with D unresolved. The CDR3 has 13 residues. V lost 5 bases and J lost 2, with 8 bases in between. Germline-derived CDR1 and CDR2 are MNHEY and SMNVEV (reference sequence). CDR3 sequence (DNA): TGTGCCAGCAGTCCTCCTTTCACAGATACGCAGTATTTT. The encoded protein is CASSPPFTDTQYF.

The chain combines TRBV20-1 with TRBJ2-2, with D hard to call. CDR3 size: 11 residues. The V and J ends lost 2 bases and 9 bases respectively, with 7 bases between them. Germline values: CDR1 DFQATT, CDR2 SNEGSKA (reference sequence). The CDR3 bases are TGCAGTGCTAGAAGGCTACGGGAGCTGTTTTTT. Translation gives CSARRLRELFF.

V usage is TRBV30 and J usage is TRBJ2-7; 8 bases agree with TRBD1. The CDR3 consists of 14 residues. The germline CDR1 and CDR2 sequences are GTSNPN and SVGIG (reference sequence). J was trimmed by 5 bases and V by 4 bases; bases with no gene match: 10. The CDR3 DNA sequence: TGTGCCTGGAATTGCGGGGACAGGTCTCACGAGCAGTACTTC. This sequence encodes CAWNCGDRSHEQYF.

This chain joins TRBV5-4 and TRBJ2-3; 10 bases fit TRBD2. The CDR3 runs 15 residues. The trim removed 0 bases at V and 4 bases at J, leaving 2 bases unmatched. The germline V gene has CDR1 SGHNT and CDR2 YYREEE (reference sequence). This CDR3 reads CASSLEAGGPDTQYF. The CDR3 bases are TGTGCCAGCAGCTTGGAAGCGGGAGGGCCAGATACGCAGTATTTT. Filled out from reference TRBV5-4 and TRBJ2-3, the complete variable domain reads ETGVTQSPTHLIKTRGQQVTLRCSSQSGHNTVSWYQQALGQGPQFIFQYYREEENGRGNFPPRFSGLQFPNYSSELNVNALELDDSALYLCASSLEAGGPDTQYFGPGTRLTVL.

The rearrangement joins TRBV6-1 to TRBJ1-5; perhaps TRBD1 as D (5 bases). CDR1 and CDR2 (germline): MNHNS, SASEGT. The CDR3 spans 13 residues. V was pared by 4 bases and J by 5 bases, with 9 bases between. The CDR3 DNA reads as TGTGCCAGCAGTGTAGGAGGGGATCAGCCCCAGCATTTT. Protein: CASSVGGDQPQHF.

As DNA, the CDR3 is TGTGCCAGTAGTATTTTTCTAGCGAACACAGATACGCAGTATTTT. This encodes CASSIFLANTDTQYF. This rearrangement joins TRBV19 to TRBJ2-3; a possible D gene is TRBD2 (6 bases). The V end lost 3 bases, the J end lost 2 bases, and 12 bases lay between the germline ends. The CDR3 totals 15 residues. Germline CDR1 and CDR2: LNHDA and SQIVND (reference sequence).

This sequence joins TRBV28 and TRBJ1-1; D call uncertain. This CDR3 is 14 amino acids long. Trimming removed 3 bases at V and 6 bases at J, with 14 bases between. In germline, CDR1 is MDHEN, CDR2 SYDVKM. For the CDR3, the DNA is TGTGCCAGCAGTTTGACATGGCTTTTGGCTGAAGCTTTCTTT. Encoded protein: CASSLTWLLAEAFF. Complete variable domain (other parts from reference TRBV28 and TRBJ1-1): DVKVTQSSRYLVKRTGEKVFLECVQDMDHENMFWYRQDPGLGLRLIYFSYDVKMKEKGDIPEGYSVSREKKERFSLILESASTNQTSMYLCASSLTWLLAEAFFGQGTRLTVV.

J is TRBJ2-1 and V is TRBV4-1; TRBD2 matches at 11 bases. CDR3 length: 15 amino acids. Per the germline V gene, CDR1 is MGHRA and CDR2 is YSYEKL. Trimming at V came to 4 bases and at J to 6 bases, leaving 5 bases not matched to a gene. In nucleotides, the CDR3 is TGCGCCAGCAGCCCTACTAGCGGGAGAGGCAATGAGCAGTTCTTC. Translated: CASSPTSGRGNEQFF.

The chain couples TRBV7-3 to TRBJ2-1, with 7 positions matching TRBD2. The CDR3 consists of 13 residues. Germline-derived CDR1 and CDR2 are SGHTA and FQGTGA. V lost 6 bases and J lost 9; bases outside the gene matches: 8. Here the CDR3 reads CASSQSGTGEQFF. CDR3 sequence (DNA): TGTGCCAGCAGTCAAAGCGGGACCGGTGAGCAGTTCTTC.

The V call is TRBV10-3, the J call TRBJ1-5, with D uncertain. The CDR3 runs 14 residues. With 8 bases removed from V and 7 bases from J, the gap between germline ends came to 18 bases. CDR1 and CDR2 (germline): ENHRY, SYGVKD. The CDR3 nucleotides are TGTGCCATCGGTGGAGGGTCGGGAAGACAGCCCCAGCATTTT. It translates to CAIGGGSGRQPQHF.

The chain has TRBV29-1 and TRBJ1-1, with D perhaps TRBD1 (5 bases). Germline CDR1 and CDR2: SQVTM and ANQGSEA. V was clipped by 3 bases and J by 5 bases, with 10 bases between them. The CDR3 spans 12 residues. CDR3 DNA: TGCAGCGTTGACAGGGATGGGACTGAAGCTTTCTTT. It is translated as CSVDRDGTEAFF.

The table lists this clone with a few counts. The CDR3 sequence is CASSLIPYTGELFF. The CDR3 DNA reads TGTGCCAGCAGTTTAATTCCCTACACCGGGGAGCTGTTTTTT. The chain is built from TRBV27 and TRBJ2-2; D is unresolved. The germline V gene has CDR1 MNHEY and CDR2 SMNVEV (reference sequence). CDR3 length: 14 residues. The ends were cut back, 2 bases at V and 3 bases at J, with 7 bases in the middle.